This passage covers 10 T cell receptor beta chains from one sample sequenced in a study of Ad26.COV2.S vaccination and SARS-CoV-2 variants (dated by TCRdb to the early 2020s). The library was prepared using the immunoSEQ multiplex PCR assay. Here the immuneACCESS table is served through TCRdb, limited to in-frame sequences with V and J called. Missing clones are a known gap in these copies; in checked studies unresolved V genes cover under half, and the rest lacks a known reason. This sample lists some 270,000 clones; approximately 90% were detected once. About 2.7% of the sample comes from the top ten. In the paper's terms, the treatment or condition label means: about 20 received Ad26.COV2.S at low or high dose, single or two shots; about 5 received placebo; per-sample allocation not given. For vaccine and placebo recipients, repertoires were sequenced using samples collected on day 63 after the first injection.

The material was peripheral blood, obtained in a trial of Ad26.COV2.S vaccine versus placebo. Receptors originate from a person aged 18-65 years who received the Ad26.COV2.S COVID-19 vaccine or a placebo.

This clone was found once. CDR3 region: CATSRARVAPEAFF. The CDR3 nucleotides are TGTGCCACCAGCAGAGCACGGGTTGCGCCTGAAGCTTTCTTT. The genes are TRBV15 and TRBJ1-1; no definite D call. Per germline, CDR1 LNHNV and CDR2 YYDKDF (reference sequence). V shed 1 base and J shed 6 bases, with 12 bases lying between them. This CDR3 has 14 amino acids.

This chain links TRBV27 with TRBJ2-3, with 12 bases fitting TRBD2. V dropped 6 bases and J dropped 4; count of bases not matched to a gene: 5. This CDR3 is 15 amino acids long. Looked up from germline, CDR1 is MNHEY and CDR2 is SMNVEV (reference sequence). This chain's CDR3 is CASSYRLAGADTQYF. CDR3 bases: TGTGCCAGCAGCTACCGACTAGCGGGAGCAGATACGCAGTATTTT.

This clone was seen a few times. Here the CDR3 DNA reads TGTGCCAGCAGCCAAGAAGGACAGGGAGGTCAGCCCCAGCATTTT. Translating gives CASSQEGQGGQPQHF. The V and J genes are TRBV4-2 and TRBJ1-5; 8 nucleotides line up with TRBD1. The CDR3 extends over 15 amino acids. CDR1 LGHNA and CDR2 YNFKEQ come from the germline V gene. V trimming: 0 bases; J trimming: 6 bases; junction bases outside the gene matches: 4.

This chain connects TRBV7-9 to TRBJ2-5, with a tentative D call TRBD2 (5 bases). Per the germline V gene, CDR1 is SEHNR and CDR2 is FQNEAQ (reference sequence). Trimming removed 2 bases from V and 4 bases from J, with 8 bases in between. CDR3 size: 13 residues. CDR3 DNA: TGTGCCAGCAGCTTACTAGCCAGAGAGACCCAGTACTTC. Translated, it gives CASSLLARETQYF.

Notes on this clone: Since a much larger clone is just one base distant, this may be a read error. V gene TRBV7-3 combines with J gene TRBJ2-3; 11 bases map to TRBD2. With 5 bases clipped from V and 1 base from J, the junction kept 2 bases outside the gene matches. Germline CDR1 is SGHTA and CDR2 is FQGTGA. This CDR3 spans 15 amino acids. The chain's CDR3 is CASSPTSGGTDTQYF. CDR3 in DNA: TGTGCCAGCAGCCCGACTAGCGGGGGCACAGATACGCAGTATTTT.

The J gene is TRBJ1-3, the V gene TRBV6-5, with D uncertain. The CDR3 consists of 13 residues. The germline V gene has CDR1 MNHEY and CDR2 SVGAGI. V lost 3 bases and J 3 bases, leaving 6 bases between the germline ends. CDR3 amino acids: CASSYYSGNTIYF. The CDR3 DNA sequence: TGTGCCAGCAGTTATTATAGTGGAAACACCATATATTTT.

The chain has TRBV7-2 and TRBJ2-7; D is perhaps TRBD1 (7 bases). Germline-derived CDR1 and CDR2 are SGHTA and FQGNSA. V lost 5 bases, J lost 0 bases, and 14 bases lay in between. The CDR3 contains 15 residues. The CDR3 is CASSPRGQTSYEQYF. CDR3 nucleotide sequence: TGTGCCAGCAGCCCGCGGGGACAGACCTCCTACGAGCAGTACTTC.

The chain carries TRBV6-5 and TRBJ2-1; D is undetermined. The V and J ends lost 8 bases and 5 bases respectively, with 7 bases between them. CDR1 MNHEY and CDR2 SVGAGI come from the germline V gene. The CDR3 runs to 11 residues. The CDR3, as DNA: TGTGCCAGCGGTAGCCACAATGAGCAGTTCTTC. It specifies CASGSHNEQFF.

This rearrangement joins TRBV11-1 to TRBJ2-3; D unclear. V was shortened by 1 base and J by 5 bases, with 7 bases between the two germline ends. From germline, CDR1 is SGHAT and CDR2 FQDESV (reference sequence). The length of the CDR3 is 13 residues. The CDR3: CASSLGVGDTQYF. CDR3 DNA sequence: TGTGCCAGCAGCTTAGGCGTAGGAGATACGCAGTATTTT.

CDR3 amino acids: CASSNDPGQGSEQFF. Written as DNA, the CDR3 is TGTGCCAGCAGTAATGACCCGGGACAGGGGAGTGAGCAGTTCTTC. The chain combines TRBV5-4 with TRBJ2-1, with 10 bases lining up with TRBD1. Per the germline V gene, CDR1 is SGHNT and CDR2 is YYREEE (reference sequence). This CDR3 has 15 residues. The junction had 11 bases not matched to a gene; V was cut back by 5 bases and J by 9 bases.